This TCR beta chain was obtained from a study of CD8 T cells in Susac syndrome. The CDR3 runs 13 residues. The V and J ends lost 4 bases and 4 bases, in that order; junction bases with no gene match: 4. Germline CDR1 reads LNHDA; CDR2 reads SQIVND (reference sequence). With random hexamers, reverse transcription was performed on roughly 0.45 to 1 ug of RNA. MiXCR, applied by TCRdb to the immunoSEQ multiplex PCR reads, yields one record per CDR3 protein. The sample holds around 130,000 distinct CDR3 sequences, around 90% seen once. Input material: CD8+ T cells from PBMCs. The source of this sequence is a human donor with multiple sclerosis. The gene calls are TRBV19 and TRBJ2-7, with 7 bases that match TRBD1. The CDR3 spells CASSTSTGYEQYF. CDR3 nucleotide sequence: TGTGCCAGTAGTACCTCGACAGGGTACGAGCAGTACTTC.